This T cell receptor beta chain is drawn from a study of T cell clusters in autoimmune cytopenias. Broader study findings: TRB repertoire shifts in secondary cytopenia and chronic lymphocytic leukemia mostly reflected lymphoma, not autoimmunity.

The germline V gene encodes CDR1 SQVTM and CDR2 ANQGSEA. There are 14 residues in the CDR3. One tube held mixed TRB-A and TRB-B primer pools for touch-down PCR. TCRdb re-called the multiplex PCR reads and catalogs CDR3 proteins one per entry, DNA excluded. This repertoire includes about 5,900 distinct CDR3 sequences. Frequency places this clonotype as medium-sized. Its antigen remains unknown. Each sample's input was roughly 270 ng genomic DNA, 35,000 to 40,000 genome equivalents. The TCR comes from a human donor with an autoimmune cytopenia or autoimmune hepatitis (not recorded which). V and J are TRBV29-1 and TRBJ2-1; checking the TCRdb D call of TRBD2 is not possible without DNA. The source material was peripheral blood. Here the CDR3 reads CSAEGSVGHNEQFF.